The present TCR beta chain was sequenced within a study of blood T cells in healthy people across ages. Study outcomes and limitations: Those diversity estimates obtained from one million T cells were thought to be underestimates. Compared with aged donors, long-lived donors showed fewer expanded clones, suggesting selection.

This clonotype turned up a few times. The target antigen is unknown. Unmatched junction bases numbered 3, after V lost 5 bases and J lost 0 bases. Germline loops: CDR1 KGHDR, CDR2 SFDVKD. This CDR3 contains 15 residues. It was with a sample-barcoded 5' primer and a J-beta primer mix that a second PCR of roughly 7 to 12 cycles was run. A single record per CDR3 protein comes from TCRdb applying MiXCR to the 5' RACE reads. The repertoire holds about 2 million distinct CDR3 sequences, with roughly 49% as singletons. The TCR originated in a woman in her 40s in good health. The chain combines TRBV24-1 with TRBJ2-1, with 7 bases identical to TRBD2. Sequencing was carried out using blood. The CDR3 coding sequence is TGTGCCACCAGTGTGGGGGGGAGCTCCTACAATGAGCAGTTCTTC. This translates into CATSVGGSSYNEQFF.